One sample yielded the 29 T cell receptor beta chains listed below, sequenced in a study of blood T cell repertoires in COVID-19. Produced via immunoSEQ multiplex PCR; TCRdb's table is partial and in-frame only. Found here are 150,000 to 200,000 clones, around 92% of them singletons; the top ten hold around 3%. Sequencing used peripheral blood. The source of these receptors is a man aged 60-69 years with acute or convalescent COVID-19.

This clone has a count of ten or more. The chain couples TRBV29-1 to TRBJ2-7; weak D call: TRBD1 (5 bases). The V gene's germline CDR1 is SQVTM and CDR2 ANQGSEA. With 4 bases removed from V and 0 bases from J, the gap between germline ends came to 16 bases. CDR3 length: 15 residues. CDR3 amino acids: CSVVTLQDISYEQYF. CDR3 coding DNA: TGCAGCGTTGTAACTTTACAGGATATCTCCTACGAGCAGTACTTC.

The chain links TRBV5-5 to TRBJ2-7, with D perhaps TRBD1 (6 bases). Trimming cost V 6 bases and J 0 bases, with 13 bases left between them. Germline V gene data show CDR1 as SGHKS and CDR2 as YYEKEE (reference sequence). This CDR3 region has 14 residues. CDR3 loop: CASTGQQSSYEQYF. CDR3 in DNA: TGTGCCAGCACCGGACAGCAGAGCTCCTACGAGCAGTACTTC. Complete variable domain (other parts from reference TRBV5-5 and TRBJ2-7): DAGVTQSPTHLIKTRGQQVTLRCSPISGHKSVSWYQQVLGQGPQFIFQYYEKEERGRGNFPDRFSARQFPNYSSELNVNALLLGDSALYLCASTGQQSSYEQYFGPGTRLTVT.

A few counts support this clone. The J gene is TRBJ1-3, the V gene TRBV5-4; possibly TRBD1 for D (5 bases). The CDR3 is made up of 16 amino acids. V lost 0 bases and J lost 0, with 10 bases in between. Germline CDR1 reads SGHNT; CDR2 reads YYREEE (reference sequence). The CDR3 DNA reads TGTGCCAGCAGCTTGGAAGACAGCCTCTCTGGAAACACCATATATTTT. It translates to CASSLEDSLSGNTIYF. The full variable domain, in which reference TRBV5-4 and TRBJ1-3 provide the parts outside the CDR3, is ETGVTQSPTHLIKTRGQQVTLRCSSQSGHNTVSWYQQALGQGPQFIFQYYREEENGRGNFPPRFSGLQFPNYSSELNVNALELDDSALYLCASSLEDSLSGNTIYFGEGSWLTVV.

The chain is built from TRBV21-1 and TRBJ2-3; TRBD2 is the table's D call, not checked against the DNA. TRBV21-1 is annotated as a pseudogene. CDR3 length equals 18 residues. The CDR3 region is CASSTQSSAGRITDTQYF. As DNA, the CDR3 is TGTGCCAGCAGCACCCAGTCATCGGCTGGGAGGATCACAGATACGCAGTATTTT.

Here the CDR3 reads CASSPGTGAYEQYF. As DNA, the CDR3 is TGCGCCAGCAGCCCCGGGACAGGGGCCTACGAGCAGTACTTC. J is TRBJ2-7 and V is TRBV5-1; 10 nucleotides agree with TRBD1. The CDR3 runs to 14 residues. The J segment lost 2 bases and the V segment lost 4 bases, leaving 3 bases of the junction unmatched. Looked up from germline, CDR1 is SGHRS and CDR2 is YFSETQ.

The J gene is TRBJ1-6, the V gene TRBV7-2; 9 nucleotides match TRBD1. The CDR3 has 19 residues. CDR1 and CDR2 (germline): SGHTA, FQGNSA. V lost 1 base and J lost 0; bases outside the gene matches: 7. CDR3 nucleotides: TGTGCCAGCAGCTTAGATATGGGACAGGGATTCTCCTATAATTCACCCCTCCACTTT. This encodes CASSLDMGQGFSYNSPLHF.

The V call is TRBV7-9, the J call TRBJ2-2; D possibly corresponds to TRBD1 (5 bases). The CDR3 spans 14 residues. CDR1 SEHNR and CDR2 FQNEAQ come from the germline V gene (reference sequence). V lost 5 bases and J 7 bases, leaving 14 bases between the germline ends. The CDR3 protein is CASSQGRDHGELFF. Written as DNA, the CDR3 is TGTGCCAGCAGCCAGGGTAGAGATCACGGGGAGCTGTTTTTT.

V gene TRBV11-2 combines with J gene TRBJ2-1; 8 bases are shared with TRBD2. The CDR3 is 15 amino acids. CDR1 and CDR2 from the germline V gene are SGHAT and FQNNGV. Trimming removed 1 base from V and 9 bases from J; junction bases left unmatched: 8. This CDR3 is CASSLVFSGGPEQFF. CDR3 DNA: TGTGCCAGCAGCTTAGTTTTCTCGGGGGGGCCTGAGCAGTTCTTC.

The gene calls are TRBV14 and TRBJ1-6; unclear D gene. The CDR3 has 19 residues. V lost 0 bases and J 1 base, leaving 16 bases between the germline ends. Germline V gives CDR1 SGHDN, CDR2 FVKESK. DNA for the CDR3: TGTGCCAGCAGCCAAGATGGGCGAGGGATAGGTTCCTATAATTCACCCCTCCACTTT. Translation gives CASSQDGRGIGSYNSPLHF.

The J gene is TRBJ2-7, the V gene TRBV19; TRBD2 aligns across 11 bases. After removal of 7 bases from V and 2 bases from J, the junction contained 4 bases not matched to a gene. Germline V CDR1 and CDR2: LNHDA, SQIVND (reference sequence). CDR3 length: 14 amino acids. The CDR3, as DNA: TGTGCCAGTACTGGTAGCGGGGGGGCCTACGAGCAGTACTTC. This codes for CASTGSGGAYEQYF.

This clone has a single count. This rearrangement joins TRBV7-2 to TRBJ2-7; D gene unclear. Germline values: CDR1 SGHTA, CDR2 FQGNSA. Trimming left V 5 bases short and J 3 bases short, with 17 bases between. The CDR3 has 15 residues. The CDR3: CASSLRAAVVYEQYF. CDR3 DNA sequence: TGTGCCAGCAGCCTCCGCGCGGCGGTCGTCTACGAGCAGTACTTC.

This clone was recorded only once. The chain has TRBV5-1 and TRBJ2-1; 8 nucleotides match TRBD2. The CDR3 sequence is 14 residues long. The V segment lost 0 bases and the J segment 9 bases; nucleotides outside the gene matches: 5. Per the germline V gene, CDR1 is SGHRS and CDR2 is YFSETQ. The CDR3 loop reads CASSLVAGLGEQFF. The CDR3 bases are TGCGCCAGCAGCTTGGTAGCGGGGTTGGGTGAGCAGTTCTTC.

The chain combines TRBV3-1 (or the pseudogene TRBV3-2) with TRBJ1-1, with D maybe TRBD1 (6 bases). The CDR3 loop spans 15 amino acids. Germline V lookup: CDR1 LGHDT, CDR2 YNNKEL (reference sequence). V lost 4 bases to trimming and J lost 3 bases, with 15 bases between them. The DNA for the CDR3 is TGTGCCAGCAGCCGCCGGGCCAGGGGAGACACTGAAGCTTTCTTT. Translation gives CASSRRARGDTEAFF.

V and J are TRBV30 and TRBJ2-7; D might be TRBD1 (5 bases). The V end was cut by 2 bases, the J end by 2 bases, with 22 bases between. The CDR3 loop spans 17 amino acids. The germline V gene encodes CDR1 GTSNPN and CDR2 SVGIG (reference sequence). CDR3 nucleotide sequence: TGTGCCTGGAGTCCTCCCCAGGGTTTTAGAGGTACCTACGAGCAGTACTTC. Its translation: CAWSPPQGFRGTYEQYF. The full variable domain, with the rest looked up from reference TRBV30 and TRBJ2-7, is SQTIHQWPATLVQPVGSPLSLECTVEGTSNPNLYWYRQAAGRGLQLLFYSVGIGQISSEVPQNLSASRPQDRQFILSSKKLLLSDSGFYLCAWSPPQGFRGTYEQYFGPGTRLTVT.

This clone is a singleton in its sample. The rearrangement links TRBV6-5 to TRBJ1-1; tentatively, D is TRBD1 (5 bases). The CDR3 extends over 13 amino acids. Germline loops: CDR1 MNHEY, CDR2 SVGAGI. Trimming cost V 5 bases and J 7 bases, with 14 bases left between them. The chain's CDR3 is CASSTSGTGEAFF. The CDR3 DNA reads TGTGCCAGCAGTACCTCGGGGACTGGTGAAGCTTTCTTT.

The V and J genes are TRBV5-1 and TRBJ1-1; D not certain. The CDR3 consists of 13 residues. Germline V gene sequence: CDR1 SGHRS, CDR2 YFSETQ. Trimming pared 4 bases from V and 6 bases from J, leaving 13 bases between. CDR3 nucleotide sequence: TGCGCCAGCAGCACGGGGTCGCGGCCTGAAGCTTTCTTT. Translating gives CASSTGSRPEAFF.

The CDR3 region is CASSEWYRAYGYTF. The CDR3 DNA reads TGTGCCAGCAGTGAATGGTACAGGGCCTACGGCTACACCTTC. V gene TRBV25-1 combines with J gene TRBJ1-2; D might be TRBD1 (6 bases). In germline, CDR1 is MGHDK, CDR2 SYGVNS. V was clipped by 1 base and J by 8 bases, with 14 bases between them. This CDR3 comprises 14 residues.

This clone has just one count. V and J are TRBV3-1 (or the pseudogene TRBV3-2) and TRBJ1-2; D is perhaps TRBD1 (6 bases). This CDR3 contains 13 residues. CDR1 is LGHDT, CDR2 YNNKEL, per germline (reference sequence). Trimming removed 1 base from V and 8 bases from J, with 11 bases in between. The CDR3 spells CASSQGTAVGYTF. The CDR3, as DNA: TGTGCCAGCAGCCAAGGGACAGCAGTGGGCTACACCTTC.

The rearrangement uses TRBV19 and TRBJ1-2, with 8 positions matching TRBD1. V was clipped by 5 bases and J by 7 bases; unmatched bases: 12. CDR1 is LNHDA, CDR2 SQIVND, per germline (reference sequence). The CDR3 consists of 15 residues. CDR3: CASSGQGGPVAGYTF. CDR3 nucleotides: TGTGCCAGTAGTGGACAGGGAGGGCCGGTCGCTGGCTACACCTTC.

This clone is a singleton in its sample. In DNA form, the CDR3 reads TGCGCCAGCAGTGTGACAGGGTTTAATCAGCCCCAGCATTTT. Its protein is CASSVTGFNQPQHF. The V call is TRBV10-1, the J call TRBJ1-5, with TRBD1 matching over 7 bases. The ends lost 4 bases at V and 4 bases at J; junction bases unmatched: 4. There are 14 residues in the CDR3. Germline V gene data show CDR1 as WNHNN and CDR2 as SYGVQD (reference sequence).

The rearrangement uses TRBV6-5 and TRBJ1-6; a possible D gene is TRBD1 (5 bases). Trimming pared 9 bases from V and 6 bases from J, leaving 15 bases between. Germline-derived CDR1 and CDR2 are MNHEY and SVGAGI. CDR3 length: 14 residues. This chain's CDR3 is CARTRGGGNSPLHF. CDR3 coding DNA: TGTGCCAGGACCCGCGGGGGTGGTAATTCACCCCTCCACTTT.

This clone occurred many times. The chain carries TRBV29-1 and TRBJ1-1, with a tentative D call TRBD1 (6 bases). Germline V CDR1 and CDR2: SQVTM, ANQGSEA. The CDR3 has 11 amino acids. The V and J ends lost 3 bases and 11 bases respectively, with 13 bases between them. CDR3 amino acids: CSVEGGRRAFF. The CDR3 nucleotides are TGCAGCGTTGAGGGGGGGCGCAGGGCTTTCTTT.

V usage is TRBV7-6 and J usage is TRBJ2-3; TRBD1 aligns across 7 bases. Germline loops: CDR1 SGHVS, CDR2 FNYEAQ. With 3 bases clipped from V and 2 bases from J, the junction kept 2 bases outside the gene matches. The CDR3 runs 14 residues. CDR3 protein: CASSFGQVTDTQYF. In DNA form, the CDR3 reads TGTGCCAGCAGCTTCGGACAGGTCACAGATACGCAGTATTTT.

The chain employs TRBV10-2 and TRBJ2-1; possible D gene TRBD1, 7 bases. This CDR3 has 16 residues. The germline V and J ends were trimmed by 6 bases and 5 bases, with 20 bases remaining between them. The germline V gene encodes CDR1 WSHSY and CDR2 SAAADI. CDR3 nucleotides: TGCGCCAGCAGAAAAGGGGGCGGGACAGTCAACAATGAGCAGTTCTTC. Amino acid sequence: CASRKGGGTVNNEQFF.

This clone was seen a single time. The V and J genes are TRBV5-1 and TRBJ1-6; D is perhaps TRBD1 (5 bases). V lost 0 bases, J lost 3 bases, and 7 bases lay in between. The CDR3 runs 15 residues. Per the germline V gene, CDR1 is SGHRS and CDR2 is YFSETQ. The CDR3 DNA follows: TGCGCCAGCAGCTTGGTTAGGGGCTATAATTCACCCCTCCACTTT. This encodes CASSLVRGYNSPLHF.

The sample holds a few counts of this clone. The rearrangement links TRBV7-9 to TRBJ2-7; TRBD1 aligns across 8 bases. Germline CDR1 SEHNR, CDR2 FQNEAQ (reference sequence). This CDR3 is 15 amino acids long. The ends lost 4 bases at V and 3 bases at J; junction bases unmatched: 8. The CDR3 sequence is CASSYLRQGLYEQYF. DNA of the CDR3: TGTGCCAGCAGCTACCTACGACAGGGGCTCTACGAGCAGTACTTC.

The chain carries TRBV5-1 and TRBJ2-1, with D possibly matching TRBD2 (5 bases). The V end was cut by 5 bases, the J end by 0 bases, with 12 bases between. Germline V gene sequence: CDR1 SGHRS, CDR2 YFSETQ. This CDR3 comprises 15 residues. This CDR3 is CASRPHGGSYNEQFF. CDR3 nucleotide sequence: TGCGCCAGCAGACCGCACGGAGGCTCCTACAATGAGCAGTTCTTC.

This clone was seen only once. This chain uses TRBV9 with TRBJ1-3; 11 nucleotides match TRBD1. CDR1 and CDR2 (germline): SGDLS, YYNGEE. This CDR3 has 14 amino acids. Losses at the gene ends were 0 bases for V and 8 bases for J; bases not matched to a gene: 1. CDR3 sequence (DNA): TGTGCCAGCAGCGTAGGGGACAGGGGGTACACCATATATTTT. Translation gives CASSVGDRGYTIYF.

The V call is TRBV10-3, the J call TRBJ2-1, with D perhaps matching TRBD1 (6 bases). Trimming shortened V by 10 bases and J by 1 base, and 29 bases separated the two germline ends. The CDR3 extends over 19 amino acids. The germline CDR1 and CDR2 sequences are ENHRY and SYGVKD. The CDR3 is CATLVGSRVDRRSYNEQFF. The CDR3 DNA reads TGTGCCACCCTAGTGGGGTCCCGGGTCGACAGGCGTTCCTACAATGAGCAGTTCTTC.